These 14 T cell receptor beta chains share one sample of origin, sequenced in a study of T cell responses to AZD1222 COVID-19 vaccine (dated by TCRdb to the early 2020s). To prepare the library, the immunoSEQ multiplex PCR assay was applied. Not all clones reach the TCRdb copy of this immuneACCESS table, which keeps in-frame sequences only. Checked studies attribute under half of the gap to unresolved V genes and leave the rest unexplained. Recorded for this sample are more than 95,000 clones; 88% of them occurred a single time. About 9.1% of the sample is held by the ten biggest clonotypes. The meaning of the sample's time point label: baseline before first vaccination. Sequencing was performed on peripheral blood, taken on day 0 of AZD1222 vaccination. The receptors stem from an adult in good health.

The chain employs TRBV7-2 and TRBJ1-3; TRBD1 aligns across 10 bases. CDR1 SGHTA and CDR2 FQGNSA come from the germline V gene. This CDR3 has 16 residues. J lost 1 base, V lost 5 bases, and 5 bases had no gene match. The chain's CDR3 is CASSVDRGRSGNTIYF. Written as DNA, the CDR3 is TGTGCCAGCAGCGTAGACAGGGGGCGGTCTGGAAACACCATATATTTT.

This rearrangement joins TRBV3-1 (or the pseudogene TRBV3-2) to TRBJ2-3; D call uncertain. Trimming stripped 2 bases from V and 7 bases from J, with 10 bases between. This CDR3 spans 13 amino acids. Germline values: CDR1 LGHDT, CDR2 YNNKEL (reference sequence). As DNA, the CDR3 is TGTGCCAGCAGCCAAACCCGGACGTATACGCAGTATTTT. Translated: CASSQTRTYTQYF.

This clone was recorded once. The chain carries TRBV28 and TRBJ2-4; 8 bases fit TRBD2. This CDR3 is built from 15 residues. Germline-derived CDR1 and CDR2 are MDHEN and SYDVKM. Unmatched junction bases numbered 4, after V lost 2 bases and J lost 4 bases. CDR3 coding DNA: TGTGCCAGCAGTTTACCAGCGGGGGCTAAAAACATTCAGTACTTC. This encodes CASSLPAGAKNIQYF.

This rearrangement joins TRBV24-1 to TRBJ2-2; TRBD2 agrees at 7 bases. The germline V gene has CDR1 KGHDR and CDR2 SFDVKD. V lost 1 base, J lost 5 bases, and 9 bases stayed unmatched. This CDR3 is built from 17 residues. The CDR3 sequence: CATSDFGTTGVTGELFF. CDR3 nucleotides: TGTGCCACCAGTGATTTTGGGACTACTGGTGTAACCGGGGAGCTGTTTTTT.

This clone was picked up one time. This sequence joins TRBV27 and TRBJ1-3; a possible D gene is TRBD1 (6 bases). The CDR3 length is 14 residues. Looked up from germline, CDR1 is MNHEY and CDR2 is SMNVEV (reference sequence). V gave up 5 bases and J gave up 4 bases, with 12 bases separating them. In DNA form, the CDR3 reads TGTGCCAGCAGTCCAGGGGTTATAGGAAACACCATATATTTT. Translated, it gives CASSPGVIGNTIYF.

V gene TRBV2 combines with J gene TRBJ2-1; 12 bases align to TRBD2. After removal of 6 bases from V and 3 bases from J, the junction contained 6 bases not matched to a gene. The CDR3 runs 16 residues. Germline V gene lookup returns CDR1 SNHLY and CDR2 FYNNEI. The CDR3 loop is CASRQTLAGGYNEQFF. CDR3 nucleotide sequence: TGTGCCAGCAGACAGACACTAGCGGGAGGCTACAATGAGCAGTTCTTC.

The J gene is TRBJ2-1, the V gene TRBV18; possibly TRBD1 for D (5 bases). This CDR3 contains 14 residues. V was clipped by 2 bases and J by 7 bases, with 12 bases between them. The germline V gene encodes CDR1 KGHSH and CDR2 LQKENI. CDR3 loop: CASSPTTERNEQFF. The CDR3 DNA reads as TGTGCCAGCTCACCAACGACAGAGAGGAATGAGCAGTTCTTC.

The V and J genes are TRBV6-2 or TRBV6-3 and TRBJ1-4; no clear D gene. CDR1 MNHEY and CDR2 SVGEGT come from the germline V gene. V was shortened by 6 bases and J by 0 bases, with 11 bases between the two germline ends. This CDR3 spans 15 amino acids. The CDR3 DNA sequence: TGTGCCAGCAGCAAAGGCGGTGCAACTAATGAAAAACTGTTTTTT. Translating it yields CASSKGGATNEKLFF.

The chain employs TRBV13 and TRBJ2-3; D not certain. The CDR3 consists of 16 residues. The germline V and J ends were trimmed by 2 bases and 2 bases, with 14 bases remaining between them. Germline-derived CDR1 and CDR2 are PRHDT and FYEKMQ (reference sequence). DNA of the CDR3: TGTGCCAGCAGCTTAAGGTCTGTAGGCGCCACAGATACGCAGTATTTT. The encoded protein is CASSLRSVGATDTQYF.

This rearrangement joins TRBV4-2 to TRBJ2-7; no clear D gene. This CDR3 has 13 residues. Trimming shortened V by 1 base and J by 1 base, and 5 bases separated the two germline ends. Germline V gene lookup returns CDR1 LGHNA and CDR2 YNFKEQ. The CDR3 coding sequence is TGTGCCAGCAGCCAAGTAGGTTCCTACGAGCAGTACTTC. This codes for CASSQVGSYEQYF.

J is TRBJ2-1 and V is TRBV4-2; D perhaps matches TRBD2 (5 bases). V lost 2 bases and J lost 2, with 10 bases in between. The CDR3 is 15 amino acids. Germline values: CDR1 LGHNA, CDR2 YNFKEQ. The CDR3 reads CASSQQTGTYNEQFF. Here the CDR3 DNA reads TGTGCCAGCAGCCAACAGACGGGAACCTACAATGAGCAGTTCTTC.

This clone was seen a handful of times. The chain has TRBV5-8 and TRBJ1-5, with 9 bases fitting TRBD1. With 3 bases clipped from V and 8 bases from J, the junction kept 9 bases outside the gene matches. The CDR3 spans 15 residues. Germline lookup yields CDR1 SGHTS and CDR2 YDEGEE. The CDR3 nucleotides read TGTGCCAGCAGCTCCAGAGGGGACAGGGTGAAGCCCCAGCATTTT. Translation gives CASSSRGDRVKPQHF.

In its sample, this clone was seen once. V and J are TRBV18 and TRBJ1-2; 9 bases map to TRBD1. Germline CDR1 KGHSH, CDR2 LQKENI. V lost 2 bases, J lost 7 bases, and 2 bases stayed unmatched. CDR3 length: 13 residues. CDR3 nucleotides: TGTGCCAGCTCACCAGGGACAGGGTTTGGCTACACCTTC. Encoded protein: CASSPGTGFGYTF.

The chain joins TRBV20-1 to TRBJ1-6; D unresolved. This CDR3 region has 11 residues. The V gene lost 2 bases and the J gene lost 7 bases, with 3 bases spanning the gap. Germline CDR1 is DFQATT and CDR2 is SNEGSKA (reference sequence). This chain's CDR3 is CSARINSPLHF. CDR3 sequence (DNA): TGCAGTGCTAGAATAAATTCACCCCTCCACTTT.